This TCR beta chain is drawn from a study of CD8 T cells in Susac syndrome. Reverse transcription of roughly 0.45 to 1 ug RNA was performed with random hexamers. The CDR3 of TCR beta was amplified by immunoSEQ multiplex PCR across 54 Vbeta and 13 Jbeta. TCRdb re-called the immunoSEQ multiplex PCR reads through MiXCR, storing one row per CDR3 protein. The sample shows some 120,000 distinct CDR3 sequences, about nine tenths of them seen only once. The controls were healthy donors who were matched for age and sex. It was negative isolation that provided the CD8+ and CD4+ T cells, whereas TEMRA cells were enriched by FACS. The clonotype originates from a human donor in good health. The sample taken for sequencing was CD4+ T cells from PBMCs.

The CDR3: CASSRQGGNSPLHF. The CDR3 nucleotides are TGCGCCAGCAGCCGTCAGGGAGGGAATTCACCCCTCCACTTT. The V and J genes are TRBV4-3 and TRBJ1-6; perhaps TRBD1 as D (5 bases). The CDR3 contains 14 residues. Trimming took off 4 bases at V and 7 bases at J, with 11 bases between the two ends. Germline V gene data show CDR1 as LGHNA and CDR2 as YSLEER.